The 32 T cell receptor beta chains in this list originate from one sample, sequenced in a study of siplizumab effects on memory and regulatory T cells. Some clones are missing from TCRdb's copy, which holds only in-frame ones; the method was immunoSEQ multiplex PCR. The sample lists over 65,000 clones, around 93% occurring once. Material for sequencing was CD8+ T cells sorted from blood. The receptors were sampled from a human donor in good health.

The rearrangement joins TRBV23-1 to TRBJ1-3; unclear D gene. TRBV23-1 falls under the ORF class, with uncertain function. With 8 bases removed from V and 8 bases from J, the gap between germline ends came to 10 bases. The CDR3 has 11 amino acids. The CDR3 sequence: CASPTIDTIYF. The CDR3 DNA reads as TGCGCCAGCCCGACGATTGACACCATATATTTT.

The genes are TRBV4-1 and TRBJ2-1; 9 bases are shared with TRBD1. Germline V CDR1 and CDR2: MGHRA, YSYEKL. V gave up 3 bases and J gave up 5 bases; unmatched junction bases: 8. The CDR3 has 16 amino acids. The CDR3 nucleotides are TGCGCCAGCAGCCACCCGGACAGGGGAGGGGACAATGAGCAGTTCTTC. This encodes CASSHPDRGGDNEQFF.

The chain combines TRBV7-3 with TRBJ2-7; TRBD2 matches at 7 bases. The CDR3 length is 15 residues. V lost 5 bases, J lost 4 bases, and 11 bases stayed unmatched. CDR1 and CDR2 (germline): SGHTA, FQGTGA. Written as DNA, the CDR3 is TGTGCCAGCAGCCCGGGCGGGGGTGCAGGGTACGAGCAGTACTTC. Translation gives CASSPGGGAGYEQYF.

The chain employs TRBV4-1 and TRBJ1-4; 9 bases match TRBD1. Unmatched junction bases numbered 5, after V lost 5 bases and J lost 7 bases. Germline-derived CDR1 and CDR2 are MGHRA and YSYEKL. This CDR3 has 14 residues. The CDR3 sequence is CASSSQGALEKLFF. The CDR3 bases are TGCGCCAGCAGCTCACAGGGGGCGCTTGAAAAACTGTTTTTT.

J is TRBJ1-5 and V is TRBV14, with unresolved D. CDR3 size: 15 residues. The germline V gene has CDR1 SGHDN and CDR2 FVKESK. Trimming took 3 bases from V and 6 from J, leaving 15 bases between them. The CDR3: CASSHGPALLQPQHF. Written as DNA, the CDR3 is TGTGCCAGCAGCCATGGACCGGCTTTGCTTCAGCCCCAGCATTTT.

The V and J genes are TRBV7-8 and TRBJ2-7; either TRBD1 or TRBD2 may supply D (5 bases each). Trimming removed 7 bases at V and 2 bases at J, with 18 bases between. The germline CDR1 and CDR2 sequences are SGHVS and FQNEAQ. CDR3 size: 15 residues. The CDR3 sequence: CASTSPRDGTYEQYF. The CDR3 DNA sequence: TGTGCCAGCACCTCCCCCCGGGACGGTACCTACGAGCAGTACTTC.

The gene calls are TRBV7-6 and TRBJ2-3; D is ambiguous. This CDR3 comprises 13 residues. Trimming removed 5 bases from V and 0 bases from J, with 6 bases in between. Looked up from germline, CDR1 is SGHVS and CDR2 is FNYEAQ. The CDR3 region is CASSPASTDTQYF. The CDR3 coding sequence is TGTGCCAGCAGCCCCGCTAGCACAGATACGCAGTATTTT.

The chain employs TRBV7-9 and TRBJ1-5; weak D call: TRBD1 (6 bases). Trimming pared 5 bases from V and 7 bases from J, leaving 15 bases between. Germline V gene lookup returns CDR1 SEHNR and CDR2 FQNEAQ (reference sequence). This CDR3 spans 14 amino acids. For the CDR3, the DNA is TGTGCCAGCAGCCTGGACAGTAGGGCCCAGCCCCAGCATTTT. This translates into CASSLDSRAQPQHF.

In this sample, this clone turned up once. V is TRBV9 and J is TRBJ1-1; D not resolved. V lost 0 bases and J 0 bases, leaving 9 bases between the germline ends. Germline V CDR1 and CDR2: SGDLS, YYNGEE. This CDR3 has 15 amino acids. This CDR3 reads CASSVDPSLNTEAFF. The CDR3 nucleotides read TGTGCCAGCAGCGTAGATCCCTCCTTGAACACTGAAGCTTTCTTT.

This chain joins TRBV27 and TRBJ2-7; 7 bases are shared with TRBD1. Germline CDR1 reads MNHEY; CDR2 reads SMNVEV (reference sequence). The J segment lost 2 bases and the V segment lost 6 bases, leaving 7 bases of the junction unmatched. The length of the CDR3 is 14 residues. The CDR3 loop reads CASRRNGQAYEQYF. DNA for the CDR3: TGTGCCAGCAGACGCAACGGACAGGCCTACGAGCAGTACTTC.

The chain employs TRBV29-1 and TRBJ2-1, with 7 bases identical to TRBD2. Germline loops: CDR1 SQVTM, CDR2 ANQGSEA. The CDR3 covers 12 residues. The junction had 1 base not matched to a gene; V was cut back by 7 bases and J by 1 base. The CDR3 region is CSGGGSYNEQFF. The CDR3 coding sequence is TGCAGCGGGGGAGGGTCCTACAATGAGCAGTTCTTC.

V usage is TRBV27 and J usage is TRBJ2-5; D ambiguous. V dropped 5 bases and J dropped 1 base, with 11 bases sitting between them. The CDR3 has 14 residues. Germline V CDR1 and CDR2: MNHEY, SMNVEV (reference sequence). In DNA form, the CDR3 reads TGTGCCAGCAGTCCGTTTTCGGCCCAAGAGACCCAGTACTTC. Its translation: CASSPFSAQETQYF.

The V and J genes are TRBV6-5 and TRBJ1-1; D unclear. CDR1 MNHEY and CDR2 SVGAGI come from the germline V gene. V lost 5 bases and J 2 bases, leaving 9 bases between the germline ends. This CDR3 is built from 13 residues. The CDR3 spells CASSEGSNTEAFF. In DNA form, the CDR3 reads TGTGCCAGCAGTGAGGGCAGTAACACTGAAGCTTTCTTT.

The V and J genes are TRBV9 and TRBJ1-4, with D unresolved. Germline CDR1 reads SGDLS; CDR2 reads YYNGEE. The CDR3 consists of 12 residues. With 4 bases removed from V and 10 bases from J, the gap between germline ends came to 11 bases. CDR3 coding DNA: TGTGCCAGCAGCCCGATGTCCGGAAAACTGTTTTTT. Translation gives CASSPMSGKLFF.

This clone was seen only once. V gene TRBV25-1 combines with J gene TRBJ2-3, with a weak D call TRBD2 (5 bases). The CDR3 has 14 amino acids. V shed 7 bases and J shed 7 bases, with 18 bases lying between them. CDR1 is MGHDK, CDR2 SYGVNS, per germline. DNA of the CDR3: TGTGCCAGCAAAGGGCCAGGACTTTACAATACGCAGTATTTT. Translated: CASKGPGLYNTQYF.

The chain uses TRBV2 and TRBJ1-2, with D possibly matching TRBD1 (6 bases). Germline loops: CDR1 SNHLY, CDR2 FYNNEI. V lost 8 bases and J lost 4, with 20 bases in between. The CDR3 covers 15 residues. The CDR3 DNA sequence: TGTGCCAGCCCAGAAGGAGGGGGGACGGGCTATGGCTACACCTTC. It translates to CASPEGGGTGYGYTF.

The chain is built from TRBV7-9 and TRBJ1-2; D is perhaps TRBD1 (6 bases). The CDR3 has 13 residues. The germline CDR1 and CDR2 sequences are SEHNR and FQNEAQ (reference sequence). V was clipped by 5 bases and J by 1 base, with 8 bases between them. CDR3 loop: CASSVDSNYGYTF. The CDR3, as DNA: TGTGCCAGCAGCGTGGACAGTAACTATGGCTACACCTTC. Complete variable domain (other parts from reference TRBV7-9 and TRBJ1-2): DTGVSQNPRHKITKRGQNVTFRCDPISEHNRLYWYRQTLGQGPEFLTYFQNEAQLEKSRLLSDRFSAERPKGSFSTLEIQRTEQGDSAMYLCASSVDSNYGYTFGSGTRLTVV.

The chain uses TRBV19 and TRBJ1-5, with 8 bases identical to TRBD1. The CDR3 is 14 amino acids. Per the germline V gene, CDR1 is LNHDA and CDR2 is SQIVND (reference sequence). The V and J ends lost 8 bases and 2 bases, in that order; junction bases with no gene match: 5. This chain's CDR3 is CASSDRVGNQPQHF. CDR3 in DNA: TGTGCCAGTTCGGACAGGGTCGGCAATCAGCCCCAGCATTTT.

This clone was seen once. This sequence joins TRBV5-1 and TRBJ2-3; D call uncertain. The CDR3 runs 16 residues. Trimming removed 0 bases at V and 0 bases at J, with 11 bases between. From germline, CDR1 is SGHRS and CDR2 YFSETQ. The CDR3 DNA sequence: TGCGCCAGCAGCTTGGACGGTTATCCTAGCACAGATACGCAGTATTTT. As protein: CASSLDGYPSTDTQYF.

The V and J genes are TRBV19 and TRBJ1-1; a possible D gene is TRBD1 (5 bases). The germline CDR1 and CDR2 sequences are LNHDA and SQIVND (reference sequence). V was shortened by 6 bases and J by 6 bases, with 11 bases between the two germline ends. CDR3 length: 12 amino acids. The CDR3 here is CASRIGGAEAFF. DNA for the CDR3: TGTGCCAGTAGAATCGGGGGTGCTGAAGCTTTCTTT. Using reference TRBV19 and TRBJ1-1 for the parts outside the CDR3, the full variable domain is DGGITQSPKYLFRKEGQNVTLSCEQNLNHDAMYWYRQDPGQGLRLIYYSQIVNDFQKGDIAEGYSVSREKKESFPLTVTSAQKNPTAFYLCASRIGGAEAFFGQGTRLTVV.

This chain links TRBV19 with TRBJ2-3, with D tentatively TRBD2 (5 bases). Trimming removed 7 bases at V and 4 bases at J, with 15 bases between. In germline, CDR1 is LNHDA, CDR2 SQIVND (reference sequence). The CDR3 spans 14 residues. CDR3 protein: CASNNEGLADTQYF. DNA of the CDR3: TGTGCCAGTAATAATGAGGGTTTGGCAGATACGCAGTATTTT.

This chain uses TRBV6-4 with TRBJ2-3; TRBD2 aligns across 12 bases. The J segment lost 2 bases and the V segment lost 6 bases, leaving 3 bases of the junction unmatched. The CDR3 is 15 residues long. The V gene's germline CDR1 is MRHNA and CDR2 SNTAGT. CDR3 protein: CASSPSGGATDTQYF. In nucleotides, the CDR3 is TGTGCCAGCAGCCCTAGCGGGGGGGCCACAGATACGCAGTATTTT.

This clone was seen once. The chain carries TRBV7-3 and TRBJ2-3; the D gene is possibly TRBD2 (7 bases). CDR3 length: 15 residues. Germline lookup yields CDR1 SGHTA and CDR2 FQGTGA. The V end was cut by 2 bases, the J end by 4 bases, with 13 bases between. The CDR3 bases are TGTGCCAGCAGCTTATTCGGGGGGCGCGCAGATACGCAGTATTTT. Its protein product is CASSLFGGRADTQYF.

This rearrangement joins TRBV19 to TRBJ2-7; D remains ambiguous. CDR1 is LNHDA, CDR2 SQIVND, per germline (reference sequence). This CDR3 comprises 12 residues. V lost 0 bases, J lost 6 bases, and 6 bases lay in between. For the CDR3, the DNA is TGTGCCAGTAGTATAGACCCGGGCGAGCAGTACTTC. As protein: CASSIDPGEQYF. Full variable domain (rest looked up from reference TRBV19 and TRBJ2-7): DGGITQSPKYLFRKEGQNVTLSCEQNLNHDAMYWYRQDPGQGLRLIYYSQIVNDFQKGDIAEGYSVSREKKESFPLTVTSAQKNPTAFYLCASSIDPGEQYFGPGTRLTVT.

This chain joins TRBV27 and TRBJ2-5; D gene ambiguous. The CDR3 has 15 amino acids. Between the trimmed V and J ends, which lost 2 bases and 2 bases, there was a span of 12 bases. Germline CDR1 and CDR2: MNHEY and SMNVEV (reference sequence). The CDR3 loop reads CASSLTGLGQETQYF. CDR3 bases: TGTGCCAGCAGTTTAACCGGGCTTGGGCAAGAGACCCAGTACTTC.

The chain employs TRBV7-2 and TRBJ2-7; TRBD1 matches 9 bases. CDR1 SGHTA and CDR2 FQGNSA come from the germline V gene. After removal of 4 bases from V and 4 bases from J, the junction contained 8 bases not matched to a gene. This CDR3 has 15 amino acids. For the CDR3, the DNA is TGTGCCAGCAGCTCACTTGGGACAGGGTTGTACGAGCAGTACTTC. This sequence encodes CASSSLGTGLYEQYF.

The rearrangement links TRBV7-2 to TRBJ1-6; D is possibly TRBD1 (5 bases). In germline, CDR1 is SGHTA, CDR2 FQGNSA. V was trimmed by 1 base and J by 6 bases, leaving 10 bases between them. CDR3 size: 15 residues. The CDR3 spells CASSLDDSRNSPLHF. DNA of the CDR3: TGTGCCAGCAGCTTAGATGACAGTCGTAATTCACCCCTCCACTTT. Combining the CDR3 with reference TRBV7-2 and TRBJ1-6 gives the whole variable domain GAGVSQSPSNKVTEKGKDVELRCDPISGHTALYWYRQSLGQGLEFLIYFQGNSAPDKSGLPSDRFSAERTGGSVSTLTIQRTQQEDSAVYLCASSLDDSRNSPLHFGNGTRLTVT.

The chain recombines TRBV7-9 with TRBJ1-2, with D possibly matching TRBD1 (5 bases). The CDR3 is 14 amino acids. Germline CDR1 is SEHNR and CDR2 is FQNEAQ (reference sequence). V gave up 1 base and J gave up 7 bases, with 13 bases separating them. CDR3 sequence (DNA): TGTGCCAGCAGCTTAGGGACACTTACCCCTGGCTACACCTTC. This translates into CASSLGTLTPGYTF.

The chain employs TRBV25-1 and TRBJ2-2; 7 bases match TRBD1. Germline V gene lookup returns CDR1 MGHDK and CDR2 SYGVNS. Trimming cost V 1 base and J 7 bases; bases outside gene matches: 3. CDR3 length: 14 residues. CDR3 protein: CASSEFDRVGELFF. For the CDR3, the DNA is TGTGCCAGCAGTGAATTCGACAGGGTCGGGGAGCTGTTTTTT.

V gene TRBV6-5 combines with J gene TRBJ1-3; the D is unclear. The germline V gene encodes CDR1 MNHEY and CDR2 SVGAGI. This CDR3 comprises 12 residues. V dropped 7 bases and J dropped 1 base, with 5 bases sitting between them. CDR3 region: CASTSSGNTIYF. DNA of the CDR3: TGTGCCAGCACCAGTTCTGGAAACACCATATATTTT.

On this clone itself: Germline and junction disagree at one end, which may indicate a read error. This chain uses TRBV28 with TRBJ1-6; possibly TRBD1 for D (5 bases). CDR1 and CDR2 from the germline V gene are MDHEN and SYDVKM. The length of the CDR3 is 17 residues. CDR3 amino acids: CASSPDTKSSYNSSLHF. CDR3 sequence (DNA): TGTGCCAGCAGTCCGGACACCAAGAGCTCCTATAATTCATCCCTCCACTTT.

The rearrangement links TRBV5-6 to TRBJ2-7, with 7 bases aligning to TRBD1. The CDR3 sequence is 12 residues long. Germline loops: CDR1 SGHDT, CDR2 YYEEEE. V lost 7 bases, J lost 2 bases, and 3 bases stayed unmatched. The CDR3 loop is CASGTDPYEQYF. CDR3 nucleotides: TGTGCCAGCGGGACAGACCCCTACGAGCAGTACTTC.